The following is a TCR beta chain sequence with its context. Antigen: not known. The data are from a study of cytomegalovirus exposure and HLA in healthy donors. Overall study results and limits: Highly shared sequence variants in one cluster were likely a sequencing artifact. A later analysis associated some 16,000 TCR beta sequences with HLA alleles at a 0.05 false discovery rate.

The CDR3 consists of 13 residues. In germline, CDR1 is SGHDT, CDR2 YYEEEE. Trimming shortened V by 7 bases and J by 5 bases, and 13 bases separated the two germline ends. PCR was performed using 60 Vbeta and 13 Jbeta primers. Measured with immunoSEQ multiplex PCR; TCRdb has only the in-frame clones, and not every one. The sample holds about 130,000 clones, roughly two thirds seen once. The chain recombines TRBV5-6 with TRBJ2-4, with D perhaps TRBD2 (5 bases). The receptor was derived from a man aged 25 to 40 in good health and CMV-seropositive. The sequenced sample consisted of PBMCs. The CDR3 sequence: CASGAGVENIQYF. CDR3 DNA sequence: TGTGCCAGCGGAGCCGGGGTAGAAAACATTCAGTACTTC. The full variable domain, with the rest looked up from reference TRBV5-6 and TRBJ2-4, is DAGVTQSPTHLIKTRGQQVTLRCSPKSGHDTVSWYQQALGQGPQFIFQYYEEEERQRGNFPDRFSGHQFPNYSSELNVNALLLGDSALYLCASGAGVENIQYFGAGTRLSVL.